This T cell receptor beta chain was sequenced during a study of blood T cells in healthy people across ages. Points on this clonotype: Its antigen is still unknown.

This CDR3 is built from 14 residues. The germline V gene encodes CDR1 MDHEN and CDR2 SYDVKM. Notes on the study in general: What prevented conclusive comparison of naive and antigen-experienced cells was that PBMCs were unsorted. Relative to aged donors, long-lived donors carried more naive CD4+ cells and displayed higher diversity.

A J-beta primer mix and a sample-barcoded 5' primer were used in a second PCR of roughly 6 to 12 cycles. Each CDR3 protein is one row after TCRdb ran MiXCR on the 5' RACE reads. The sample shows 790,000 or so distinct CDR3 sequences, 35% to 50% of them seen only once. The sequence was collected from a man aged 80 or over in good health. The sample taken for sequencing was blood. This chain links TRBV28 with TRBJ2-5; TRBD2 is a possible D gene (5 bases). Judging by the DNA end, TRBJ2-7 fits better; the J call may be wrong. CDR3 residues: CASTLREQLNEQYF. The CDR3 DNA follows: TGTGCCAGCACCCTCCGGGAACAGCTGAACGAGCAGTACTTC.